Below are 21 T cell receptor beta chains sequenced from a single sample in a study of blood T cell repertoires in COVID-19. The assay was immunoSEQ multiplex PCR, and TCRdb's table has in-frame clones only and misses some. The profile shows roughly 29,000 clones, approximately 84% of them singletons. The source material was peripheral blood. The receptors stem from an elderly man with active COVID-19.

This chain links TRBV3-1 (or the pseudogene TRBV3-2) with TRBJ2-3, with 9 nucleotides matching TRBD1. Germline loops: CDR1 LGHDT, CDR2 YNNKEL (reference sequence). The CDR3 totals 15 residues. Losses at the gene ends were 6 bases for V and 4 bases for J; bases not matched to a gene: 8. The CDR3 region is CASRPRDRVSDTQYF. The CDR3 DNA reads TGTGCCAGCAGGCCCCGGGACAGGGTTTCAGATACGCAGTATTTT.

The chain has TRBV5-4 and TRBJ2-1, with D perhaps TRBD2 (7 bases). There are 13 residues in the CDR3. The germline V gene has CDR1 SGHNT and CDR2 YYREEE (reference sequence). Trimming took off 1 base at V and 10 bases at J, with 12 bases between the two ends. CDR3 sequence reads: CASSLTGGREQFF. The DNA of the CDR3 is TGTGCCAGCAGCTTGACGGGGGGCAGAGAGCAGTTCTTC.

This clone has a handful of counts. This chain links TRBV9 with TRBJ2-2, with a weak D call TRBD2 (7 bases). Trimming cost V 3 bases and J 5 bases, with 14 bases left between them. CDR1 and CDR2 (germline): SGDLS, YYNGEE. The CDR3 sequence is 15 residues long. Here the CDR3 DNA reads TGTGCCAGCAGCGAGGGAGGGACACTGACCGGGGAGCTGTTTTTT. It encodes CASSEGGTLTGELFF.

The chain uses TRBV7-9 and TRBJ2-5; tentative D call: TRBD2 (6 bases). CDR3 size: 14 residues. V was pared by 5 bases and J by 4 bases, with 14 bases between. Germline-derived CDR1 and CDR2 are SEHNR and FQNEAQ (reference sequence). This chain's CDR3 is CASSIAGIGETQYF. For the CDR3, the DNA is TGTGCCAGCAGCATCGCGGGGATAGGAGAGACCCAGTACTTC.

The table lists this clone with a few counts. The chain couples TRBV19 to TRBJ2-7; 12 bases line up with TRBD1. The CDR3 covers 16 residues. With 5 bases clipped from V and 5 bases from J, the junction kept 10 bases outside the gene matches. Germline assignment: CDR1 LNHDA and CDR2 SQIVND (reference sequence). The CDR3 is CASSQSSGTGGHEQYF. As DNA, the CDR3 is TGTGCCAGTAGTCAATCTTCCGGGACAGGGGGCCACGAGCAGTACTTC.

The chain carries TRBV5-1 and TRBJ1-1, with 8 bases that match TRBD1. This CDR3 region has 13 residues. With 2 bases clipped from V and 7 bases from J, the junction kept 4 bases outside the gene matches. From germline, CDR1 is SGHRS and CDR2 YFSETQ. This CDR3 is CASSFRQGNEAFF. As DNA, the CDR3 is TGCGCCAGCAGCTTCCGACAGGGGAATGAAGCTTTCTTT.

The V and J genes are TRBV4-1 and TRBJ2-1; D call uncertain. CDR3 length: 13 residues. CDR1 is MGHRA, CDR2 YSYEKL, per germline. V shed 0 bases and J shed 4 bases, with 4 bases lying between them. CDR3 sequence (DNA): TGCGCCAGCAGCCAAGATCCGTACAATGAGCAGTTCTTC. It specifies CASSQDPYNEQFF.

This clone was seen a few times. The J gene is TRBJ1-6, the V gene TRBV25-1; TRBD1 aligns across 11 bases. V lost 8 bases to trimming and J lost 7 bases; unmatched junction nucleotides: 10. The V gene's germline CDR1 is MGHDK and CDR2 SYGVNS. This CDR3 region has 16 residues. The CDR3 spells CASQFGQGARNSPLHF. The DNA for the CDR3 is TGTGCCAGCCAATTCGGACAGGGGGCGAGGAATTCACCCCTCCACTTT.

The chain recombines TRBV7-2 with TRBJ2-7, with 9 bases fitting TRBD2. V lost 5 bases, J lost 4 bases, and 6 bases stayed unmatched. The CDR3 consists of 14 residues. CDR1 and CDR2 from the germline V gene are SGHTA and FQGNSA. CDR3 DNA sequence: TGTGCCAGCAGCCCAGGCGGGGGGGCTTACGAGCAGTACTTC. It specifies CASSPGGGAYEQYF.

This clone was seen only a few times. V is TRBV5-4 and J is TRBJ2-7, with 11 bases that match TRBD2. The V gene end was trimmed by 4 bases and the J gene end by 6 bases; junction bases not matched to a gene: 9. The length of the CDR3 is 15 residues. CDR1 is SGHNT, CDR2 YYREEE, per germline (reference sequence). DNA for the CDR3: TGTGCCAGCAGCCCTAATAGCGGGGGGGCCTTCGAGCAGTACTTC. This gives the protein CASSPNSGGAFEQYF.

The chain uses TRBV27 and TRBJ1-5; 7 bases agree with TRBD1. This CDR3 contains 15 residues. The germline V gene encodes CDR1 MNHEY and CDR2 SMNVEV (reference sequence). V lost 2 bases and J lost 1; bases outside the gene matches: 2. The CDR3 DNA follows: TGTGCCAGCAGTTTAACGACAGGGAGCAATCAGCCCCAGCATTTT. Translated: CASSLTTGSNQPQHF.

CDR3 nucleotide sequence: TGTGCCATCAGGCGGGCCCGAGGCGATGAGCAGTTCTTC. This gives the protein CAIRRARGDEQFF. This chain uses TRBV10-3 with TRBJ2-1, with D tentatively TRBD2 (5 bases). The CDR3 has 13 residues. V dropped 6 bases and J dropped 8 bases, with 14 bases sitting between them. In germline, CDR1 is ENHRY, CDR2 SYGVKD.

Only a few counts were recorded for this clone. The gene calls are TRBV4-2 and TRBJ1-4; 10 bases fit TRBD1. Per the germline V gene, CDR1 is LGHNA and CDR2 is YNFKEQ. There are 16 residues in the CDR3. With V trimmed by 4 bases and J by 7 bases, 9 bases remained unmatched. CDR3 in DNA: TGTGCCAGCAGCCGGCCCTCCGGGACAGGGGTTGAAAAACTGTTTTTT. Its protein is CASSRPSGTGVEKLFF.

The J gene is TRBJ2-3, the V gene TRBV12-3 or TRBV12-4; no definite D call. The length of the CDR3 is 12 residues. Trimming shortened V by 3 bases and J by 4 bases, and 5 bases separated the two germline ends. The CDR3 DNA is TGTGCCAGCAGTTTTACTTCAGATACGCAGTATTTT. This gives the protein CASSFTSDTQYF.

This clone was seen only a few times. The V and J genes are TRBV25-1 and TRBJ2-7, with 8 bases fitting TRBD1. The germline V gene has CDR1 MGHDK and CDR2 SYGVNS. V shed 7 bases and J 2 bases; nucleotides not matched to a gene: 7. This CDR3 has 14 amino acids. The CDR3 loop reads CASTLGTGPYEQYF. The CDR3 bases are TGTGCCAGCACCTTAGGGACAGGACCCTACGAGCAGTACTTC.

The rearrangement links TRBV2 to TRBJ2-3, with D perhaps TRBD2 (6 bases). Looked up from germline, CDR1 is SNHLY and CDR2 is FYNNEI. Trimming left V 7 bases short and J 2 bases short, with 10 bases between. The CDR3 sequence is 13 residues long. CDR3 residues: CASKTRNTDTQYF. DNA of the CDR3: TGTGCCAGCAAGACTAGGAACACAGATACGCAGTATTTT.

The V call is TRBV20-1, the J call TRBJ2-3, with 7 bases lining up with TRBD2. V was clipped by 3 bases and J by 8 bases; unmatched bases: 8. The V gene's germline CDR1 is DFQATT and CDR2 SNEGSKA (reference sequence). This CDR3 region has 13 residues. CDR3 bases: TGCAGTGCTAGTCACGCCAGGGAGGGTACGCAGTATTTT. Translation: CSASHAREGTQYF.

This chain connects TRBV2 to TRBJ1-2, with D unresolved. Trimming removed 7 bases from V and 8 bases from J, with 20 bases in between. This CDR3 contains 14 residues. CDR1 is SNHLY, CDR2 FYNNEI, per germline. CDR3: CASTLREGWEGYTF. The CDR3 DNA is TGTGCCAGCACTTTACGGGAGGGTTGGGAAGGCTACACCTTC.

This clone was recorded only once. The chain couples TRBV6-5 to TRBJ1-1; D is ambiguous. V lost 2 bases and J 7 bases, leaving 5 bases between the germline ends. CDR1 and CDR2 (germline): MNHEY, SVGAGI. This CDR3 spans 11 amino acids. The CDR3 DNA reads TGTGCCAGCAGTTACAAGAGTGAAGCTTTCTTT. It yields the protein CASSYKSEAFF.

This chain connects TRBV4-2 to TRBJ1-1; 8 nucleotides agree with TRBD1. Germline V gene data show CDR1 as LGHNA and CDR2 as YNFKEQ. The J segment lost 5 bases and the V segment lost 7 bases, leaving 12 bases of the junction unmatched. The CDR3 spans 15 residues. The CDR3 loop is CASTQTGARETEAFF. CDR3 nucleotide sequence: TGTGCCAGCACCCAGACAGGGGCCCGGGAAACTGAAGCTTTCTTT.

The genes are TRBV3-1 (or the pseudogene TRBV3-2) and TRBJ1-6; 9 nucleotides match TRBD1. In germline, CDR1 is LGHDT, CDR2 YNNKEL (reference sequence). The length of the CDR3 is 15 residues. V shed 3 bases, J shed 11 bases, and the junction held 8 bases outside the gene matches. The DNA of the CDR3 is TGTGCCAGCAGCCAGCAGGGGACAGGGCGCACACCCCTCCACTTT. Translated: CASSQQGTGRTPLHF.